Listed below are T cell receptor beta chains from one sample, sequenced in a study of blood T cell repertoires in COVID-19. Sequencing was performed with immunoSEQ multiplex PCR; in TCRdb, only in-frame clones are kept and a portion is missing. The sample lists roughly 230,000 clones; about 87% were seen once. The sample consisted of peripheral blood. These receptors all stem from a man aged 65-85 years with acute or convalescent COVID-19. Each CDR3 is given with its conserved first and last residue. A D gene is named only where the DNA matches it firmly. Only part of the rows carry a size: once, few, many, or a class if the clone is expanded.

>TRBJ2-1|-|TRBV5-1|TRBD1
TGCGCCAGCAGTCCGGGACAGTTTCGAATTGAGCAGTTCTTC
CASSPGQFRIEQFF
>TRBJ1-2|-|TRBV7-8|TRBD1
TGTGCCAGCAGCCCCCGGGGACTAGACAGGGTGAGCAGCTACACCTTC
CASSPRGLDRVSSYTF
>TRBJ1-5|-|TRBV19|TRBD1
TGTGCCAGTAGTACTGGGACGGGACAGTCCAGACGGGTTGCCCAGCATTTT
CASSTGTGQSRRVAQHF
>TRBJ2-1|-|TRBV9|-
TGTGCCAGCAGCGCAACGGTTCACAATGAGCAGTTCTTC
CASSATVHNEQFF
>TRBJ1-2|-|TRBV7-6|TRBD1
TGTGCCAGCAGCTTAGGGACAGGGGGACCCGTAGGCTACACCTTC
CASSLGTGGPVGYTF
>TRBJ2-7|-|TRBV12-3/TRBV12-4|-
TGTGCCAGCAGTTCAAACTACGAGCAGTACTTC
CASSSNYEQYF
>TRBJ2-7|-|TRBV27|-
TGTGCCAGCAGATTCCAGGGGTCCTACGAGCAGTACTTC
CASRFQGSYEQYF
>TRBJ1-5|-|TRBV15|-
TGTGCCACCAGCAGAGGCAGGGGTGGATATAGCAATCAGCCCCAGCATTTT
CATSRGRGGYSNQPQHF
>TRBJ1-5|-|TRBV27|TRBD1
TGTGCCAGTAGTCCGGGACAGGGGTTCAGTCGCAATCAGCCCCAGCATTTT
CASSPGQGFSRNQPQHF
>TRBJ2-5|-|TRBV20-1|TRBD1
TGCAGTGCTAGTCACAGGGGTCTAGAGACCCAGTACTTC
CSASHRGLETQYF
>TRBJ2-3|-|TRBV6-6|-
TGTGCCAGCACTGGCCACACAGATACGCAGTATTTT
CASTGHTDTQYF
>TRBJ2-7|many|TRBV20-1|TRBD1
TGCAGTGCTAGTAGGACAGGGGGACTGTACGAGCAGTACTTC
CSASRTGGLYEQYF
>TRBJ2-7|-|TRBV4-1|TRBD2
TGCGCCAGCAGCCGCCTGGCCCTTAGCGGGGGTCCCTACGAGCAGTACTTC
CASSRLALSGGPYEQYF
>TRBJ2-5|-|TRBV2|-
TGTGCCAGCAGTGATTGGAGCGAGGGAGAGACCCAGTACTTC
CASSDWSEGETQYF
>TRBJ2-7|-|TRBV2|TRBD2
TGTGCCAGCAAACCGGGACTAGGGTACTACGAGCAGTACTTC
CASKPGLGYYEQYF
>TRBJ2-7|-|TRBV5-8|TRBD2
TGTGCCAGCAGCCGAGCGGGGGGGCCCCGTCGGGAGCAGTACTTC
CASSRAGGPRREQYF
>TRBJ1-5|-|TRBV6-5|-
TGTGCCAGCAGTCGACAGGAACTTAGCAATCAGCCCCAGCATTTT
CASSRQELSNQPQHF
>TRBJ1-5|-|TRBV2|-
TGTGCCAGCGGACTGGACAGAACACAGCCCCAGCATTTT
CASGLDRTQPQHF
>TRBJ2-5|few|TRBV3-1/TRBV3-2|TRBD1
TGTGCCAGCAGCCTTGTGGCAATGGGACAGCAAGAGACCCAGTACTTC
CASSLVAMGQQETQYF
>TRBJ2-1|-|TRBV5-1|-
TGCGCCAGCAGCTTGGGCGGGGTCGCCTACAATGAGCAGTTCTTC
CASSLGGVAYNEQFF
>TRBJ2-5|-|TRBV11-1|TRBD1
TGTGCCAGCAGCTTGGTCACAGGGGGCCCAGAGACCCAGTACTTC
CASSLVTGGPETQYF
>TRBJ2-7|-|TRBV29-1|-
TGCAGCGTTGAAGATCATCTAGGGACAACTCCCTACGAGCAGTACTTC
CSVEDHLGTTPYEQYF